The source of this T cell receptor (beta chain) is a study of cytomegalovirus exposure and HLA in healthy donors. General observations from the study: The study flagged 150 to 200 TCR beta chains as cytomegalovirus-associated. Likely technical artifact: a cluster of highly shared sequence variants. In a later analysis, HLA-associated TCR beta chains were more clonally expanded than equally common others.

From germline, CDR1 is ENHRY and CDR2 SYGVKD. The CDR3 length is 15 residues. The ends lost 5 bases at V and 3 bases at J; junction bases unmatched: 5. Turning to this clone: Its antigen is not known.

It was with 60 Vbeta and 13 Jbeta primers that the PCR ran. The assay was immunoSEQ multiplex PCR, and TCRdb's table has in-frame clones only and misses some. The sample lists about 160,000 clones, almost 80% seen once, with just under 1% in the top ten. Donors likely had unrecorded immune exposures despite being nominally healthy when sampled. The sequencing input was PBMCs. The sequence derives from a woman aged 50 to 60 in good health and CMV-seropositive. This rearrangement joins TRBV10-3 to TRBJ1-1, with TRBD1 matching 11 bases. The CDR3 DNA reads TGTGCCATCAGTAGGACAGGGGGCGAGGACACTGAAGCTTTCTTT. Protein product: CAISRTGGEDTEAFF.